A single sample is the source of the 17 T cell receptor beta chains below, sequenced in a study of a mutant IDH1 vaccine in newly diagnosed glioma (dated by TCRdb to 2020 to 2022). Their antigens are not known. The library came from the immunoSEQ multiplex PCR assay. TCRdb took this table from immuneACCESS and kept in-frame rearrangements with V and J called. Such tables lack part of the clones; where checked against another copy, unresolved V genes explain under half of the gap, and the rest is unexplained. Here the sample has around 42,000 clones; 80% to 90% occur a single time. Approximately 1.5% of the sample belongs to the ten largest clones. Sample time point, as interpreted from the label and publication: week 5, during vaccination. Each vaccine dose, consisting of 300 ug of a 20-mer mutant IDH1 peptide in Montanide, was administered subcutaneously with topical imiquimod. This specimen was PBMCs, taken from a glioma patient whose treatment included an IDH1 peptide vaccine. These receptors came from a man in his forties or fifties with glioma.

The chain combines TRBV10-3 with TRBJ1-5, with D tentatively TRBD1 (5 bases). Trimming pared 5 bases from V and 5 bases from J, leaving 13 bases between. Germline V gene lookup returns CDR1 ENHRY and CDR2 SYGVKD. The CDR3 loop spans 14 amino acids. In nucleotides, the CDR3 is TGTGCCATCAGTCCGACAGTGTACGATCAGCCCCAGCATTTT. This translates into CAISPTVYDQPQHF.

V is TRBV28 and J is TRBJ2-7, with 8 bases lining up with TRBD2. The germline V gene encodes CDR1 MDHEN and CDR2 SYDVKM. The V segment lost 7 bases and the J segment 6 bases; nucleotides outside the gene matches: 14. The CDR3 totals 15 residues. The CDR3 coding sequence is TGTGCCAGCATCGCCGCGGGAGGACACGTTGGCGAGCAGTACTTC. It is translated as CASIAAGGHVGEQYF.

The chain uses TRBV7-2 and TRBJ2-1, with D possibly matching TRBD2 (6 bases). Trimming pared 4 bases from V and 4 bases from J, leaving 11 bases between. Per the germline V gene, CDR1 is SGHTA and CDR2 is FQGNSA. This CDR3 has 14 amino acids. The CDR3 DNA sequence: TGTGCCAGCAGCTCTAGCGTGGGGTACAATGAGCAGTTCTTC. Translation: CASSSSVGYNEQFF.

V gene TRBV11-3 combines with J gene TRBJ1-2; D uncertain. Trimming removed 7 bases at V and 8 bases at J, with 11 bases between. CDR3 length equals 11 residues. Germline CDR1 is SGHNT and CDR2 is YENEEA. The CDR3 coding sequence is TGTGCCAGCACATCAAGCGGCGGCTACACCTTC. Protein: CASTSSGGYTF.

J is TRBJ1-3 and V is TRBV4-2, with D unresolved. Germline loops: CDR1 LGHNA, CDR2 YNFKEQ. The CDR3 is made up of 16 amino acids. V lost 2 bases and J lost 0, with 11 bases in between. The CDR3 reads CASSQPGPSSGNTIYF. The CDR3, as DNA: TGTGCCAGCAGCCAACCCGGGCCGAGCTCTGGAAACACCATATATTTT.

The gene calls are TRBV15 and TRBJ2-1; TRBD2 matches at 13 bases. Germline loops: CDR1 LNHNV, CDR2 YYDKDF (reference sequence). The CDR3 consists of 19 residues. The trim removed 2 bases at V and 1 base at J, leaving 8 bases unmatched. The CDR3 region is CATSRHRGLAGPSYNEQFF. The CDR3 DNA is TGTGCCACCAGCAGACACCGGGGACTAGCGGGGCCTTCCTACAATGAGCAGTTCTTC.

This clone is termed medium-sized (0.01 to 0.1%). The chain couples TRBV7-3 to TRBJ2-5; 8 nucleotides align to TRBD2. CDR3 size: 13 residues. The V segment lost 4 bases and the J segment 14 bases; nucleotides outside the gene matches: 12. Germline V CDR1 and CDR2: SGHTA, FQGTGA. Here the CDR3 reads CASSSSPGLESYF. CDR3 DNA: TGTGCCAGCAGCTCGTCCCCGGGACTAGAGTCTTACTTC.

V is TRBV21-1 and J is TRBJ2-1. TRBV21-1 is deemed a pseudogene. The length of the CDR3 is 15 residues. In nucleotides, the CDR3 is TGTGCCAGGGATGCCAGACCTGCCCCCTTTCATGAGCAGTTCTTC. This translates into CARDARPAPFHEQFF.

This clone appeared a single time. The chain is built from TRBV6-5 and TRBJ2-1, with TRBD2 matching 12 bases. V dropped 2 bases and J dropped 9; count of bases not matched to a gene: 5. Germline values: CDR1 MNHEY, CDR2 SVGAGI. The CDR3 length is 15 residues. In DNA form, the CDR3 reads TGTGCCAGCAGTTACCTGGGACTAGCGGGCGGTGAGCAGTTCTTC. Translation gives CASSYLGLAGGEQFF.

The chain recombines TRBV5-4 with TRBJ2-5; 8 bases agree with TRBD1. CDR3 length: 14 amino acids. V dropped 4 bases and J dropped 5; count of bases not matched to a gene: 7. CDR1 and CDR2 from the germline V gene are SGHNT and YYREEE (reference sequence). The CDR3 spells CASSAQGASETQYF. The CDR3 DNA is TGTGCCAGCAGCGCTCAGGGGGCGAGTGAGACCCAGTACTTC.

CDR3 loop: CASSPDRGKNIQYF. Written as DNA, the CDR3 is TGTGCCAGCTCACCCGACAGGGGGAAAAACATTCAGTACTTC. V gene TRBV18 combines with J gene TRBJ2-4; 9 bases fit TRBD1. Trimming cost V 3 bases and J 4 bases; bases outside gene matches: 1. The CDR3 length is 14 residues. The germline gives CDR1 KGHSH, CDR2 LQKENI.

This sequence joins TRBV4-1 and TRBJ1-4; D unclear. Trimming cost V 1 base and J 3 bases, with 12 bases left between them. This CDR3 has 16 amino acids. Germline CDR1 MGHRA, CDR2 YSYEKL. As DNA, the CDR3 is TGCGCCAGCAGCCAAGGATGGGCGTTGGCTAATGAAAAACTGTTTTTT. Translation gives CASSQGWALANEKLFF.

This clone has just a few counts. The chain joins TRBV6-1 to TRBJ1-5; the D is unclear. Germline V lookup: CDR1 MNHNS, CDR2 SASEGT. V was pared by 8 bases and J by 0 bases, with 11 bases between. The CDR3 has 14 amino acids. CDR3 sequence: CASWPGYSNQPQHF. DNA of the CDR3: TGTGCCAGCTGGCCGGGCTATAGCAATCAGCCCCAGCATTTT.

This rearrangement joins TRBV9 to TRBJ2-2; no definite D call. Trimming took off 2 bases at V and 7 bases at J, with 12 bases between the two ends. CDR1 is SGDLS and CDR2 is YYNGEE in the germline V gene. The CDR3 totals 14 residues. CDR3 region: CASSVRLDFGELFF. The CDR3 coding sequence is TGTGCCAGCAGCGTCAGACTGGATTTCGGGGAGCTGTTTTTT.

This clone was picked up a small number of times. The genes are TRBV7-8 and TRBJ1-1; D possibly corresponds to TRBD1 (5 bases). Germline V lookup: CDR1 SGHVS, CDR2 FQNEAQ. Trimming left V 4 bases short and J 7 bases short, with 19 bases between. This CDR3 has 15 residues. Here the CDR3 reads CASSYRDRLMGEAFF. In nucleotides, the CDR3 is TGTGCCAGCAGCTATCGAGACAGACTTATGGGTGAAGCTTTCTTT.

Here the CDR3 reads CASKTIGGARKNTEAFF. CDR3 nucleotides: TGTGCCAGCAAAACCATCGGTGGGGCCCGCAAGAACACTGAAGCTTTCTTT. This chain links TRBV11-2 with TRBJ1-1; tentative D call: TRBD1 (5 bases). There are 17 residues in the CDR3. The germline V and J ends were trimmed by 7 bases and 1 base, with 22 bases remaining between them. Germline V CDR1 and CDR2: SGHAT, FQNNGV. Complete variable domain (other parts from reference TRBV11-2 and TRBJ1-1): EAGVAQSPRYKIIEKRQSVAFWCNPISGHATLYWYQQILGQGPKLLIQFQNNGVVDDSQLPKDRFSAERLKGVDSTLKIQPAKLEDSAVYLCASKTIGGARKNTEAFFGQGTRLTVV.

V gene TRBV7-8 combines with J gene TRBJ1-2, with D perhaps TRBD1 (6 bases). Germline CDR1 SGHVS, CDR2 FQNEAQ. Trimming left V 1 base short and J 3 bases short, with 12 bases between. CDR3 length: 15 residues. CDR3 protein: CASSLVWTVDYGYTF. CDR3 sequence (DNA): TGTGCCAGCAGCTTAGTCTGGACAGTAGACTATGGCTACACCTTC.